This TCR beta chain was found in a study of CD4 T cells in relation to SARS-CoV-2 and coronaviruses. Study as a whole: ViraFEST: approximately 10-day antigen culture of PBMCs, then TCR beta CDR3 sequencing. Convalescent donors were aged 21 to 72, with median around 40 years. A couple of subjects were Hispanic; patients were seven to nine males and a few females.

Using immunoSEQ multiplex PCR, the repertoire was profiled, and TCRdb retains in-frame clones only, with some absent. Among around 40,000 clones listed, about 87% were seen once. With regard to this clone: What it recognizes is unknown.

10^5 naive or memory CD4+ cells were cultured with CEF peptides for about 10 days. Germline V lookup: CDR1 KGHSH, CDR2 LQKENI. CDR3 length: 18 residues. With 2 bases clipped from V and 2 bases from J, the junction kept 8 bases outside the gene matches. The source material was naive CD4+ T cells from PBMCs, cultured in vitro. The subset denotes: naive CD4+ T cells isolated by negative enrichment. The TCR was taken from an adult with COVID-19. The chain recombines TRBV18 with TRBJ2-3; 12 nucleotides align to TRBD2. The CDR3 region is CASSPSLGLAGNTDTQYF. CDR3 in DNA: TGTGCCAGCTCACCATCTTTAGGACTAGCGGGAAACACAGATACGCAGTATTTT.